Listed here is a single T cell receptor beta chain. What it recognizes is unknown. These data come from a study of T cells in women clearing cervical HPV infection. Findings of the study overall: Repertoire richness, not evenness, was significantly elevated in CIN3+ cases versus controls.

Libraries were prepared by immunoSEQ multiplex PCR; TCRdb keeps only in-frame clonotypes and omits some of them. The sample data list more than 40,000 clones. This TCR came from a woman between 18 and 70 years old with a cervical HPV16 infection that either progressed to CIN3+ or cleared (not recorded which). Material: blood buffy coat.

CDR3 bases read: TGTGCCAGCAGCCAAGACACAGGGGGCCCGCCGGGGTCACCA. Translated: CASSQDTGGPPGSP. The whole CDR3 is CASSQDTGGPPGSPLFF. The chain joins TRBV7-3 to TRBJ1-4; 9 bases are shared with TRBD1. The CDR3 end falls 3 residues outside the read, so it is completed with the germline J gene. The CDR3 loop spans 17 amino acids. Germline V gives CDR1 SGHTA, CDR2 FQGTGA.